Described below is a single T cell receptor (beta chain) sequence and its context. The antigen is not known. Preparation of TRB cDNA libraries relied on 5' RACE carrying UMI labels. TCRdb re-called the 5' RACE reads, yielding one record per CDR3 amino acid sequence without DNA. The sample totals roughly 110,000 distinct CDR3 sequences. The data stem from a study of CXCR3-negative and CXCR3-positive naive CD8 T cells. The CDR3 covers 19 residues. Germline V gene sequence: CDR1 SEHNR, CDR2 FQNEAQ (reference sequence). Findings and caveats of the study: TRB CDR3s were more hydrophobic in CXCR3-positive than in CXCR3-negative naive cells.

The gene calls are TRBV7-9 and TRBJ2-3; lacking DNA, the TRBD2 call made by TCRdb goes unchecked. What was sequenced was naive CXCR3+ CD8+ T cells from blood. The subset was: CD45RO-CCR7+CD27+CD95- naive CD8+ T cells expressing CXCR3 (TNR3+). The TCR originated in a human donor in good health. Some clones in this sample may be carry-over from other donors' samples. CDR3 loop: CASSQTFLAGGSLADTQYF.